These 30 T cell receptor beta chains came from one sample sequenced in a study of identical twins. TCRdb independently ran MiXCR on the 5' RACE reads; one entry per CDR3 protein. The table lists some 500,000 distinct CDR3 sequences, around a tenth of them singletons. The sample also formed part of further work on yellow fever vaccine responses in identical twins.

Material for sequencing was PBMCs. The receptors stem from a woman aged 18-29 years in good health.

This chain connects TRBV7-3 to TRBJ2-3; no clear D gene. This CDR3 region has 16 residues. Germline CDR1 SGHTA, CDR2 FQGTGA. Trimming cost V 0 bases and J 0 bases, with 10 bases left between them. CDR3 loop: CASSLTKLGSTDTQYF. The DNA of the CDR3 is TGTGCCAGCAGCTTAACGAAGCTGGGGAGCACAGATACGCAGTATTTT.

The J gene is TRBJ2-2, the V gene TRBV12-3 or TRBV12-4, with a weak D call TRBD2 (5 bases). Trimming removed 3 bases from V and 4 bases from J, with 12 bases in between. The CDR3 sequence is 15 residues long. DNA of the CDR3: TGTGCCAGCAGTTTCGGAGGACGTAGCACCGGGGAGCTGTTTTTT. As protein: CASSFGGRSTGELFF.

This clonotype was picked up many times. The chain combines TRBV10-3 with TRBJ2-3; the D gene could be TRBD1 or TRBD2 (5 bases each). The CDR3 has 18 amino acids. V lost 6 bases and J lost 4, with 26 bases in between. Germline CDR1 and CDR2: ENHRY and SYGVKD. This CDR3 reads CAIRITGTPVSSADTQYF. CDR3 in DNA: TGTGCCATCAGAATTACCGGGACCCCGGTTAGTTCGGCAGATACGCAGTATTTT.

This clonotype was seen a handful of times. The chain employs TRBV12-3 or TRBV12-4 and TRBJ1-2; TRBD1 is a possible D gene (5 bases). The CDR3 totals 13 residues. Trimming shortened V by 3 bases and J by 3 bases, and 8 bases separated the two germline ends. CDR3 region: CASSLAGYYGYTF. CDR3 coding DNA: TGTGCCAGCAGTTTGGCAGGGTACTATGGCTACACCTTC.

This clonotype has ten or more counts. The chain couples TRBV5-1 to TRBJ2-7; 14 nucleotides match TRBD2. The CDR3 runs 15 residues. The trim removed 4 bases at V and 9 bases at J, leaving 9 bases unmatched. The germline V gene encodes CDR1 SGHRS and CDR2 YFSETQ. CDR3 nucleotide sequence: TGCGCCAGCAGCCCAACGGGACTAGCGGGAGTTCTGCAGTACTTC. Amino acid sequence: CASSPTGLAGVLQYF. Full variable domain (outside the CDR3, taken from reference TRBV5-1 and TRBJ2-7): KAGVTQTPRYLIKTRGQQVTLSCSPISGHRSVSWYQQTPGQGLQFLFEYFSETQRNKGNFPGRFSGRQFSNSRSEMNVSTLELGDSALYLCASSPTGLAGVLQYFGPGTRLTVT.

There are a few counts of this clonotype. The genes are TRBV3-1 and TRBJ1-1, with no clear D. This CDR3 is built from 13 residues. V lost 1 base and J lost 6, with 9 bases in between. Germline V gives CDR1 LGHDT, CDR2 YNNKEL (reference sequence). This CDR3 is CASSQAGPAEAFF. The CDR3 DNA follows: TGTGCCAGCAGCCAAGCGGGTCCCGCTGAAGCTTTCTTT.

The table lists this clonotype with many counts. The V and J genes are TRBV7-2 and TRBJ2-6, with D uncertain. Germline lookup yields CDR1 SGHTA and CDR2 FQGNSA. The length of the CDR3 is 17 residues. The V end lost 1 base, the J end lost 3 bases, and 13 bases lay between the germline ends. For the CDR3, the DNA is TGTGCCAGCAGCTTAGGGGGTGGGATGTTTGGGGCCAACGTCCTGACTTTC. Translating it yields CASSLGGGMFGANVLTF.

The CDR3 region has the DNA TGCGCCAGCAGCCAAGATAAATGGGATGAGCAGTTCTTC. This sequence encodes CASSQDKWDEQFF. The chain has TRBV4-3 and TRBJ2-1; D is undetermined. The V gene's germline CDR1 is LGHNA and CDR2 YSLEER. V lost 0 bases and J 8 bases, leaving 8 bases between the germline ends. CDR3 length: 13 amino acids.

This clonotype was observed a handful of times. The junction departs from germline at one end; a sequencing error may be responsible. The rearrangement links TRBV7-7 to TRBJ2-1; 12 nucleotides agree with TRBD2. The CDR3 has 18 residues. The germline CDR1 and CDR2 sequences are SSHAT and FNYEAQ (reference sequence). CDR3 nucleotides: TGTGCTAGCAGCCCGGGACTAGCGGGCCCGAGCTCCTACAATGAGCAGTTCTTC. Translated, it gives CASSPGLAGPSSYNEQFF.

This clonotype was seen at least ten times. CDR3 bases: TGCAGTGCTAGAGAGAGCGGGGCCACCGGGGAGCTGTTTTTT. Amino acid sequence: CSARESGATGELFF. The chain employs TRBV20-1 and TRBJ2-2; 7 nucleotides agree with TRBD2. V was clipped by 0 bases and J by 4 bases; unmatched bases: 2. Germline loops: CDR1 DFQATT, CDR2 SNEGSKA (reference sequence). The CDR3 is 14 residues long.

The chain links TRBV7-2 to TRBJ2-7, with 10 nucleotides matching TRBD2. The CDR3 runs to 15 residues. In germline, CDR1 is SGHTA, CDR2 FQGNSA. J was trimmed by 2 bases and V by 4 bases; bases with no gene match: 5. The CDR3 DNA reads TGTGCCAGCAGCTCCGGGACTAGCGCGACCTACGAGCAGTACTTC. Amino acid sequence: CASSSGTSATYEQYF.

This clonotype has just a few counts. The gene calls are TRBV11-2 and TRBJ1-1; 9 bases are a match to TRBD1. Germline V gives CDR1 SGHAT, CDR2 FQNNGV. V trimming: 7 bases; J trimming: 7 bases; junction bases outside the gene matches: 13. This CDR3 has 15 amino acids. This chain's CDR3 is CASTRGGQGMGEAFF. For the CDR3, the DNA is TGTGCCAGCACTAGGGGGGGACAGGGTATGGGTGAAGCTTTCTTT. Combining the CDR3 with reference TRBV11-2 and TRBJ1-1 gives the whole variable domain EAGVAQSPRYKIIEKRQSVAFWCNPISGHATLYWYQQILGQGPKLLIQFQNNGVVDDSQLPKDRFSAERLKGVDSTLKIQPAKLEDSAVYLCASTRGGQGMGEAFFGQGTRLTVV.

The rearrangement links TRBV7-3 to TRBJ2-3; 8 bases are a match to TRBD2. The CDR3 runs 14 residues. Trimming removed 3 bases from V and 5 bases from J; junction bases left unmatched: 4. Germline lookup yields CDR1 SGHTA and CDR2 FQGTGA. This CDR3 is CASSFSGEGDTQYF. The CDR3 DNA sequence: TGTGCCAGCAGCTTTAGCGGGGAGGGAGATACGCAGTATTTT.

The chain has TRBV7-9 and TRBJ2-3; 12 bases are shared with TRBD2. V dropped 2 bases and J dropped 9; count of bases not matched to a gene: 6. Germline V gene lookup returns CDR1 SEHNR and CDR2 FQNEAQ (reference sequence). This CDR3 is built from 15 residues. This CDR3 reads CASSLTGTSGLTQYF. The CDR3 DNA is TGTGCCAGCAGCTTAACCGGGACTAGCGGGTTAACGCAGTATTTT.

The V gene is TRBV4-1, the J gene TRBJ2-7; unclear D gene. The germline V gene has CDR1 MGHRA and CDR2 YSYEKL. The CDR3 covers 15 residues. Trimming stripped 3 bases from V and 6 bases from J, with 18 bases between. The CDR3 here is CASSQMGVESSEQYF. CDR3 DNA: TGCGCCAGCAGCCAGATGGGTGTCGAATCCAGCGAGCAGTACTTC.

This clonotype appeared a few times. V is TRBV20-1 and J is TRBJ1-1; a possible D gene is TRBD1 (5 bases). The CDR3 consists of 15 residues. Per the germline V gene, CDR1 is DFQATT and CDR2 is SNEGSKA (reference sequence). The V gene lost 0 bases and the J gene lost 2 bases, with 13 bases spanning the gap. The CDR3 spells CSAREAGGRNTEAFF. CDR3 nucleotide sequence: TGCAGTGCTAGAGAGGCTGGGGGACGAAACACTGAAGCTTTCTTT.

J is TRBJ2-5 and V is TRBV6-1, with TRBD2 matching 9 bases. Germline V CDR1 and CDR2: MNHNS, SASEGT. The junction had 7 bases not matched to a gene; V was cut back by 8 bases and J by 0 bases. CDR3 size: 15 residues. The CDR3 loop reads CASGRLAAYQETQYF. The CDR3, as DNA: TGTGCCAGCGGGAGACTAGCGGCGTACCAAGAGACCCAGTACTTC.

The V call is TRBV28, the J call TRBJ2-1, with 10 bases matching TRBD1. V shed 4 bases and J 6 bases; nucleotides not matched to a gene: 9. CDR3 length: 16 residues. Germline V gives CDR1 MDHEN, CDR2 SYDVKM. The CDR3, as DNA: TGTGCCAGCAGTTATCTCGGACAGGGGGTCATCAATGAGCAGTTCTTC. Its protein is CASSYLGQGVINEQFF.

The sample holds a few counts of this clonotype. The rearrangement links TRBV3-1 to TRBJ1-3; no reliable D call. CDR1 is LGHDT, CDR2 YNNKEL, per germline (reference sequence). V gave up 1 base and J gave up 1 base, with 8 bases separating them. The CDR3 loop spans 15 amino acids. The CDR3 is CASSQGAGSGNTIYF. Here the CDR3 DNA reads TGTGCCAGCAGCCAAGGTGCCGGGTCTGGAAACACCATATATTTT.

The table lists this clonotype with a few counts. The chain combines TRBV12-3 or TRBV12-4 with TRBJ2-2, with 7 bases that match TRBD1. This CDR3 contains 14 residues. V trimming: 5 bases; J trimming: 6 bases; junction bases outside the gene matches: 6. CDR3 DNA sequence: TGTGCCAGCAGTCCACGACAGGGCTCCGGGGAGCTGTTTTTT. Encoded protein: CASSPRQGSGELFF.

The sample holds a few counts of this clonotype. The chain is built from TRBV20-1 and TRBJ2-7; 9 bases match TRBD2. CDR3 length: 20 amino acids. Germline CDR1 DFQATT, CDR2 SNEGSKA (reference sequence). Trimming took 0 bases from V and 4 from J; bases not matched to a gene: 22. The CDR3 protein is CSARDLGRRLAARAPYEQYF. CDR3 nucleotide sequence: TGCAGTGCTAGAGATCTGGGACGAAGACTAGCGGCACGGGCCCCATACGAGCAGTACTTC.

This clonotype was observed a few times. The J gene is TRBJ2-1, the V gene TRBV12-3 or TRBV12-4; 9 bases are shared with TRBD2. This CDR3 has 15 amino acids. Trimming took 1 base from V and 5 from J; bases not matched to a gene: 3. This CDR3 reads CASSLGAGGNNEQFF. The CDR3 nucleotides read TGTGCCAGCAGTTTAGGAGCGGGAGGAAACAATGAGCAGTTCTTC.

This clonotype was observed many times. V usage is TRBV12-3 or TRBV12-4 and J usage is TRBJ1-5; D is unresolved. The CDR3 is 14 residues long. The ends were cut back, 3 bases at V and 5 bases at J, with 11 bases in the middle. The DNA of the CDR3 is TGTGCCAGCAGTTTTAGTCCTTGGGATCAGCCCCAGCATTTT. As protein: CASSFSPWDQPQHF.

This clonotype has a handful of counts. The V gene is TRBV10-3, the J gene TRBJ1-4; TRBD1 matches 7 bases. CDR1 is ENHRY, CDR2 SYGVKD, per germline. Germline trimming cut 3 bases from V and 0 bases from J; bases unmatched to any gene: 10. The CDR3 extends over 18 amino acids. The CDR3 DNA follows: TGTGCCATCAGTGAACAGGGGATAGCTTTTTCAACTAATGAAAAACTGTTTTTT. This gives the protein CAISEQGIAFSTNEKLFF.

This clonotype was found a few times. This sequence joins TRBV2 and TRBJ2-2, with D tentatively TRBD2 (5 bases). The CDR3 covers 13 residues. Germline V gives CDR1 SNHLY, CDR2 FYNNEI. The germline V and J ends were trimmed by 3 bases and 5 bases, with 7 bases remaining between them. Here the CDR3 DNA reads TGTGCCAGCAGTGATGAGGGAACCGGGGAGCTGTTTTTT. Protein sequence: CASSDEGTGELFF.

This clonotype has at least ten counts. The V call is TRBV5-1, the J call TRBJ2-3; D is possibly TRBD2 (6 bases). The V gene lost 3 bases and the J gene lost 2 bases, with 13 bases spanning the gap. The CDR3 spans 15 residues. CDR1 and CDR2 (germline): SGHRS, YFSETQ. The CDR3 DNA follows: TGCGCCAGCAGCTGGGGGGAGTTGATCACAGATACGCAGTATTTT. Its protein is CASSWGELITDTQYF.

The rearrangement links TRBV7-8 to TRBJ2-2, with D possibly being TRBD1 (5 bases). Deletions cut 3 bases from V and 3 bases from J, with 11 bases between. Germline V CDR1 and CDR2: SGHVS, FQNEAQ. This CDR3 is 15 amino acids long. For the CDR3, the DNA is TGTGCCAGCAGCTTGCTCCAGGGTTACACCGGGGAGCTGTTTTTT. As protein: CASSLLQGYTGELFF.

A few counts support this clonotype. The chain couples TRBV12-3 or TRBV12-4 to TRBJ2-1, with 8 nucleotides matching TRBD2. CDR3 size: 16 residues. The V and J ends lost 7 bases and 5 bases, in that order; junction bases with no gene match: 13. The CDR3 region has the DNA TGTGCCAGCACCCTGGGGACGGTAGCGGGAAACAATGAGCAGTTCTTC. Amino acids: CASTLGTVAGNNEQFF.

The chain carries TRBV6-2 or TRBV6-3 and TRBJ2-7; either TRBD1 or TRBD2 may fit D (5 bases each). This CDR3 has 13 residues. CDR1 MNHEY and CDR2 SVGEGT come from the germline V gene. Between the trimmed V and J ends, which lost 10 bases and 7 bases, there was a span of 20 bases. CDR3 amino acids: CAIRDGIYGEQYF. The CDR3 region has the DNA TGTGCCATAAGGGACGGGATTTACGGGGAGCAGTACTTC.

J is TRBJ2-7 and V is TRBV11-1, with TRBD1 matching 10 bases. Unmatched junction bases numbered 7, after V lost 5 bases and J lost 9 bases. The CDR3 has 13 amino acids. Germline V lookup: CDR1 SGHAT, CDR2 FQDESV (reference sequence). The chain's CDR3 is CASSGTGVHVQYF. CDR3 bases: TGTGCCAGCAGCGGGACAGGGGTTCATGTGCAGTACTTC.